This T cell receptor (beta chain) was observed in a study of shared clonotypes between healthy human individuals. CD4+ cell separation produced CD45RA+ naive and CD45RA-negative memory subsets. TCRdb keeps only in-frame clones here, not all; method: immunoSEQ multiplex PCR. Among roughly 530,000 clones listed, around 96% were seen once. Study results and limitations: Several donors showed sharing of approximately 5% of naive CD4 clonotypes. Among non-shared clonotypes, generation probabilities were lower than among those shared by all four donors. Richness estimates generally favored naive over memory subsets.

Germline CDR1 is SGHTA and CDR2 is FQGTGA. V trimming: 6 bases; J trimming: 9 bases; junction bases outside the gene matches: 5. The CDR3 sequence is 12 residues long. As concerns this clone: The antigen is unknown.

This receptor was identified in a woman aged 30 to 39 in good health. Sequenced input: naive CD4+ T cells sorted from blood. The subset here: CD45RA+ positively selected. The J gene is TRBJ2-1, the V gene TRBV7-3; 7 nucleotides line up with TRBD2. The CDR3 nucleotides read TGTGCCAGCAGTAGCGGGCAGGGTGAGCAGTTCTTC. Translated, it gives CASSSGQGEQFF.